This T cell receptor beta chain was sequenced in a study of molecular identifiers for immune sequencing clone quantification listed by TCRdb under 2018. Concerning the study at large: For a replicate experiment, the RNA from either roughly 18,000 or 92,000 naive CD8 T cells was divided into five aliquots, and four of those aliquots went on to sequencing. This methods study benchmarked molecular-identifier clustering-based TCR repertoire sequencing (MIDCIRS) and TCR RNA copy counting, using CD8 T cells to do so. Overall results and qualifications from the work: Identical TCR molecules sharing a barcode could cause highly expanded clone sizes to be underestimated. Spiked-in Jurkat TCR RNA equal to a single cell's worth was reported to be detectable even within 1,100,000 naive CD8 T cells. In CMV-specific effector cells, clones with more than 20 RNA copies accounted for over 99% of molecules, whereas in naive cells such clones accounted for under 1%. When barcode sub-clustering was omitted, TCR diversity was inflated by chimeric consensus sequences, with chimeras reaching as high as 47%. The naive libraries included spiked-in Jurkat TCR RNA (around 9 copies' worth), and this Jurkat TCR RNA is not part of the donor repertoire. About three recovered TCR RNA copies per cell were obtained by modeling, versus about 9.7 by digital PCR, implying a capture efficiency of 25% to 35%.

The library was made by PCR. For sequencing, a NextSeq 500 was employed. Preparation of bulk TCR libraries followed a previously described approach, with the TCR primers listed in Table S5. Purification of total RNA was performed with the Qiagen AllPrep DNA/RNA kit. Reads from multiple sequencing runs of the same library were pooled before analysis. In the original analysis: Reads were retained only if an exact TCR constant sequence was present, and the retained reads were trimmed to 150 nt and grouped according to their 12-nt molecular barcodes. Reads inside each barcode group were sub-clustered using a 15% Levenshtein threshold, and a quality-weighted consensus sequence was constructed for each RNA molecule. Non-functional sequences were removed, as were lower-count sequences one edit away from another. On the basis of fitting two negative binomial distributions, barcode sub-clusters with fewer than 20% of the maximum read count were discarded. Through fastp at Q25 and MiXCR, TCRdb rebuilt clones from the public reads, retaining in-frame beta chains. Rows are unified per CDR3 protein, each entry keeping the most common DNA and genes. TCRdb's processing, not the study's, gives the V and J calls here. A total of about 320,000 distinct CDR3 sequences appear in this sample, 24% of them only once. The ten largest account for roughly 0.7% of the sample.

Naive CD8 T cell libraries were made from approximately 20,000 to 1,000,000 sorted cells using 10%, 30% or 50% of purified RNA. On a BD FACSAria II, naive CD8 T cells were FACS-sorted as CD8+CD4-CCR7+CD45RA+ and collected into RLT Plus buffer. To test detection sensitivity, Jurkat RNA equivalent to roughly eleven TCR copies was spiked into samples of about 19,000-1,000,000 naive CD8 T cells. CD8 T cells were enriched with RosetteSep CD8+ T Cell Enrichment Cocktail and Ficoll-Paque, followed by ACK red cell lysis. Points on this clonotype: Its antigen is not yet known. There are no base qualities to consult, and no much larger clone falls within one base.

The germline V gene sets CDR1 to SGHDN and CDR2 to FVKESK. Trimming takes 4 bases from V and 7 bases from J, and the germline ends sit 19 bases apart. The CDR3 goes from the cysteine to the phenylalanine over 16 residues. Only the CDR3 DNA is retained, 48 bases long and in frame from the first base. Sequencing used naive CD8+ T cells from blood, with Jurkat cell RNA spiked in. What this sample's cell subset or site label stands for: FACS-sorted CD8+CD4-CCR7+CD45RA+ naive T cells. The V gene is TRBV14 and the J gene is TRBJ2-2; TRBD2 could be the D gene, as 5 bases match. This sequence originates from a human donor in good health. Some libraries in this study had Jurkat cell RNA spiked in. The DNA is as follows: TGTGCCAGCAGCCTCCTTTTCGTGGGAGTGAGCGGGGAGCTGTTTTTT. This sequence encodes CASSLLFVGVSGELFF.